Listed below are T cell receptor beta chains from one sample, sequenced in a study. TCRdb reanalysed the 5' RACE reads using MiXCR and keeps one entry per CDR3 protein. Of 35,000 to 45,000 distinct CDR3 sequences listed, around a fifth are singletons. Sequences were obtained from Tregs sorted from a lymph node. The receptors were gathered from a female donor with breast cancer. CDR3s include the opening cysteine and the closing phenylalanine or tryptophan. Each record gives: J gene, V gene, D gene, clone size, CDR3 length, CDR3 protein, CDR3 DNA. A D gene is named only where the DNA matches it firmly. Size tells how often a clone was seen (once, few, many) or the class of an expanded clone, and some rows leave it out.

J: TRBJ1-2; V: TRBV20-1; D: NA; size: NA; length: 15; CDR3: CSASDMRTRNYGYTF; DNA: TGCAGTGCTAGTGATATGAGGACAAGAAACTATGGCTACACCTTC
J: TRBJ2-7; V: TRBV7-2; D: NA; size: few; length: 15; CDR3: CASSLIRWGQDEQYF; DNA: TGTGCCAGCAGCTTGATTCGATGGGGGCAAGACGAGCAGTACTTC
J: TRBJ2-7; V: TRBV7-2; D: NA; size: NA; length: 14; CDR3: CASSLPGRDYEQYF; DNA: TGTGCCAGCAGCTTACCCGGGAGAGACTACGAGCAGTACTTC
J: TRBJ2-7; V: TRBV6-1; D: NA; size: many; length: 15; CDR3: CASSIRDTGSYEQYF; DNA: TGTGCCAGCAGCATACGGGACACGGGATCCTACGAGCAGTACTTC
J: TRBJ1-1; V: TRBV5-1; D: NA; size: NA; length: 14; CDR3: CASSSRRGKTEAFF; DNA: TGCGCCAGCAGCTCGAGGAGAGGTAAGACTGAAGCTTTCTTT
J: TRBJ1-1; V: TRBV5-1; D: NA; size: many; length: 15; CDR3: CASSPGASQNTEAFF; DNA: TGCGCCAGCAGCCCTGGAGCCAGTCAGAACACTGAAGCTTTCTTT
J: TRBJ2-7; V: TRBV9; D: NA; size: NA; length: 13; CDR3: CASSAGSSYEQYF; DNA: TGTGCCAGCAGCGCCGGGAGCTCCTACGAGCAGTACTTC
J: TRBJ1-1; V: TRBV27; D: TRBD1; size: many; length: 15; CDR3: CASSLSQGGGTEAFF; DNA: TGTGCCAGCAGTTTATCCCAGGGGGGGGGCACTGAAGCTTTCTTT
J: TRBJ2-1; V: TRBV29-1; D: NA; size: NA; length: 10; CDR3: CSVGFPEQFF; DNA: TGCAGCGTTGGATTCCCCGAGCAGTTCTTC
J: TRBJ2-3; V: TRBV9; D: TRBD2; size: few; length: 20; CDR3: CASSVGQGLAGGPQTDTQYF; DNA: TGTGCCAGCAGCGTAGGTCAGGGACTAGCGGGAGGGCCCCAAACAGATACGCAGTATTTT
J: TRBJ2-3; V: TRBV6-2/TRBV6-3; D: NA; size: NA; length: 15; CDR3: CASSDPGLHTDTQYF; DNA: TGTGCCAGCAGTGACCCGGGACTCCACACAGATACGCAGTATTTT
J: TRBJ2-1; V: TRBV9; D: NA; size: few; length: 15; CDR3: CASSPGASAYNEQFF; DNA: TGTGCCAGCAGCCCCGGGGCTAGCGCTTACAATGAGCAGTTCTTC
J: TRBJ1-5; V: TRBV6-6; D: NA; size: few; length: 12; CDR3: CASSSRGQPQHF; DNA: TGTGCCAGCAGTTCCAGGGGTCAGCCCCAGCATTTT
J: TRBJ2-5; V: TRBV27; D: NA; size: few; length: 15; CDR3: CASSYSASPQETQYF; DNA: TGTGCCAGCAGTTATTCGGCTAGTCCTCAAGAGACCCAGTACTTC
J: TRBJ2-4; V: TRBV3-1; D: NA; size: many; length: 14; CDR3: CASSQEVTKNIQYF; DNA: TGTGCCAGCAGCCAAGAGGTAACCAAAAACATTCAGTACTTC
J: TRBJ2-7; V: TRBV4-1; D: TRBD2; size: many; length: 16; CDR3: CASSQRTSGSFYEQYF; DNA: TGCGCCAGCAGCCAAAGGACTAGCGGGAGTTTCTACGAGCAGTACTTC
J: TRBJ2-1; V: TRBV5-1; D: TRBD1; size: many; length: 17; CDR3: CASSLVALGQGLSEQFF; DNA: TGCGCCAGCAGCTTGGTTGCCTTGGGACAGGGATTAAGTGAGCAGTTCTTC
J: TRBJ1-5; V: TRBV15; D: NA; size: many; length: 16; CDR3: CATRYGGRISNQPQHF; DNA: TGTGCCACCAGATATGGGGGTCGAATTAGCAATCAGCCCCAGCATTTT
J: TRBJ2-7; V: TRBV2; D: TRBD1; size: few; length: 14; CDR3: CASSEDRVSYEQYF; DNA: TGTGCCAGCAGTGAGGACAGGGTCTCCTACGAGCAGTACTTC
J: TRBJ1-2; V: TRBV7-9; D: NA; size: many; length: 20; CDR3: CASSSSVFSVRPGVNYGYTF; DNA: TGTGCCAGCAGCTCTAGCGTTTTTTCGGTCCGCCCAGGCGTGAACTATGGCTACACCTTC
J: TRBJ1-4; V: TRBV6-6; D: NA; size: NA; length: 14; CDR3: CASSSPGSNEKLFF; DNA: TGTGCCAGCAGTTCCCCAGGGTCAAATGAAAAACTGTTTTTT
J: TRBJ2-7; V: TRBV6-2/TRBV6-3; D: NA; size: few; length: 12; CDR3: CASAGLAYEQYF; DNA: TGTGCCAGTGCGGGTCTCGCCTACGAGCAGTACTTC
J: TRBJ1-2; V: TRBV7-9; D: NA; size: few; length: 14; CDR3: CASSLMVTNYGYTF; DNA: TGTGCCAGCAGCTTAATGGTCACTAACTATGGCTACACCTTC
J: TRBJ2-5; V: TRBV9; D: NA; size: many; length: 13; CDR3: CASSPQSSVAQYF; DNA: TGTGCCAGCAGCCCCCAGAGTTCGGTCGCCCAGTACTTC
J: TRBJ1-5; V: TRBV6-1; D: NA; size: NA; length: 14; CDR3: CASIEMGNGQPQHF; DNA: TGTGCCAGTATCGAGATGGGTAACGGCCAGCCCCAGCATTTT
J: TRBJ1-3; V: TRBV30; D: NA; size: few; length: 15; CDR3: CAWSGPGNSGNTIYF; DNA: TGTGCCTGGAGTGGACCCGGGAACAGTGGAAACACCATATATTTT
J: TRBJ2-4; V: TRBV5-1; D: TRBD2; size: NA; length: 18; CDR3: CASSLDPSLAGVYVIQYF; DNA: TGCGCCAGCAGCTTGGACCCATCATTAGCGGGAGTGTATGTCATTCAGTACTTC
J: TRBJ2-3; V: TRBV7-8; D: NA; size: NA; length: 15; CDR3: CASSLLERPEDTQYF; DNA: TGTGCCAGCAGCTTATTAGAGAGGCCGGAAGATACGCAGTATTTT
J: TRBJ1-2; V: TRBV12-3/TRBV12-4; D: NA; size: few; length: 15; CDR3: CASSLGYSESYGYTF; DNA: TGTGCCAGCAGTTTAGGTTACAGTGAGTCCTATGGCTACACCTTC
J: TRBJ2-3; V: TRBV30; D: NA; size: few; length: 14; CDR3: CASNRDRRTDTQYF; DNA: TGTGCCTCGAACCGGGACCGACGCACAGATACGCAGTATTTT
J: TRBJ1-2; V: TRBV5-4; D: NA; size: once; length: 13; CDR3: CASRPEVNYGYAF; DNA: TGTGCCAGCAGACCTGAAGTTAACTATGGCTACGCCTTC
J: TRBJ2-7; V: TRBV10-3; D: TRBD1; size: few; length: 15; CDR3: CATQGPGTGAYEQYF; DNA: TGTGCCACCCAAGGCCCCGGGACAGGGGCCTACGAGCAGTACTTC
J: TRBJ2-5; V: TRBV11-1; D: TRBD2; size: NA; length: 17; CDR3: CASSPGTSGAGGETQYF; DNA: TGTGCCAGCAGCCCCGGGACTAGCGGGGCAGGGGGAGAGACCCAGTACTTC
J: TRBJ1-1; V: TRBV5-1; D: NA; size: many; length: 14; CDR3: CASSSYTRHTEAFF; DNA: TGCGCCAGCAGCTCCTATACTCGACACACTGAAGCTTTCTTT
J: TRBJ2-5; V: TRBV7-3; D: NA; size: NA; length: 13; CDR3: CASSRGQQETQYF; DNA: TGTGCCAGCAGCCGTGGACAACAAGAGACCCAGTACTTC
J: TRBJ1-5; V: TRBV12-3/TRBV12-4; D: NA; size: NA; length: 14; CDR3: CASSLGQSNQPQHF; DNA: TGTGCCAGCAGTTTAGGACAAAGCAATCAGCCCCAGCATTTT